This T cell receptor beta chain emerged from a study of blood T cell repertoires in COVID-19. Study-wide context: The origin of the acute and convalescent COVID-19 samples was the United States, Italy and Spain. From T cells, B-cell-depleted T cells, or PBMCs came the material, which was cDNA or gDNA.

Symptom resolution, clearance, or two negative PCRs marked donors in Cohort 3 as recovered. The method was immunoSEQ multiplex PCR; TCRdb's version includes in-frame clones alone and lacks a portion of them. The sample includes 200,000 to 250,000 clones, approximately 84% seen only once; the top ten take about 15%. Germline CDR1 MDHEN, CDR2 SYDVKM. The CDR3 is 14 amino acids. The V gene lost 6 bases and the J gene lost 8 bases, with 19 bases spanning the gap. The rearrangement joins TRBV28 to TRBJ1-2; D is unresolved. This receptor was identified in a man in his forties or fifties who had recovered from COVID-19. Sequenced: PBMCs or T cells enriched from blood (not recorded which). DNA of the CDR3: TGTGCCAGCAGATCCCCCTCGGGGAGTCGGGGCTACACCTTC. It specifies CASRSPSGSRGYTF.